This TCR beta chain derives from a study of blood T cell repertoires in COVID-19. The overall study: From the United States, Italy and Spain came samples of acute and convalescent COVID-19. Sample material is recorded as cDNA or gDNA derived from T cells, B-cell-depleted T cells, or PBMCs.

TCRdb's table, derived via immunoSEQ multiplex PCR, lists solely in-frame clones and lacks some. The table lists around 92,000 clones, roughly 70% of them singletons. Germline V CDR1 and CDR2: SGHTA, FQGNSA. Trimming stripped 1 base from V and 0 bases from J, with 7 bases between. CDR3 size: 15 residues. The clonotype originates from a man between 65 and 85 years old with COVID-19, enrolled during active disease. The specimen sequenced was peripheral blood. This chain connects TRBV7-2 to TRBJ1-3; no clear D gene. CDR3 bases: TGTGCCAGCAGCTTAGTGGGCGTCTCTGGAAACACCATATATTTT. The encoded protein is CASSLVGVSGNTIYF.